Included here is one T cell receptor beta chain sequence, with context. Germline V lookup: CDR1 LGHNA, CDR2 YSLEER. The V gene end was trimmed by 9 bases and the J gene end by 0 bases; junction bases not matched to a gene: 4. This CDR3 region has 13 residues. The record originates from a study of blood T cell repertoires in COVID-19. The overall study: Both acute and convalescent COVID-19 samples were obtained from the United States, Italy and Spain.

TCRdb's copy holds only in-frame clones and misses some; the assay was immunoSEQ multiplex PCR. The sample records about 23,000 clones, 70% to 90% being singletons. This sequence originates from a woman aged 80 or over with active COVID-19. Sequencing input: peripheral blood. The V call is TRBV4-3, the J call TRBJ2-7, with TRBD2 matching 8 bases. CDR3 sequence: CASSGGDSYEQYF. The CDR3 region has the DNA TGCGCCAGTTCGGGGGGGGACTCCTACGAGCAGTACTTC.